The sequence of this T cell receptor beta chain was determined in a study of cytomegalovirus exposure and HLA in healthy donors. Findings and limits, study-wide: Donors belonging to an Asian-associated ancestry cluster reportedly showed fewer N-insertions in productive TCRs than the approximately 700-donor mean, according to what a later analysis found. Researchers reported that a few CMV-associated chains were confirmed in vitro as CMV antigen-specific. Further analysis was carried out later, and it showed several of the most significant clusters appearing linked to common viral pathogens.

Note on this clone: The target antigen is unknown.

Trimming at V came to 1 base and at J to 2 bases, leaving 4 bases not matched to a gene. This CDR3 is 17 amino acids long. Germline V lookup: CDR1 LGHNT, CDR2 FRNRAP. The study ran its PCR with 60 Vbeta and 13 Jbeta primers. Measured with immunoSEQ multiplex PCR; TCRdb has only the in-frame clones, and not every one. The sample consists of around 120,000 clones, roughly 79% of them appearing once. The source material was PBMCs. The chain carries TRBV12-5 and TRBJ2-5; 13 nucleotides align to TRBD2. This receptor was identified in a boy aged 2-15 years in good health and CMV-seronegative. As DNA, the CDR3 is TGTGCTAGTGGTTTGGGACTAGCGGGAGGCCGTCAAGAGACCCAGTACTTC. Translated: CASGLGLAGGRQETQYF.